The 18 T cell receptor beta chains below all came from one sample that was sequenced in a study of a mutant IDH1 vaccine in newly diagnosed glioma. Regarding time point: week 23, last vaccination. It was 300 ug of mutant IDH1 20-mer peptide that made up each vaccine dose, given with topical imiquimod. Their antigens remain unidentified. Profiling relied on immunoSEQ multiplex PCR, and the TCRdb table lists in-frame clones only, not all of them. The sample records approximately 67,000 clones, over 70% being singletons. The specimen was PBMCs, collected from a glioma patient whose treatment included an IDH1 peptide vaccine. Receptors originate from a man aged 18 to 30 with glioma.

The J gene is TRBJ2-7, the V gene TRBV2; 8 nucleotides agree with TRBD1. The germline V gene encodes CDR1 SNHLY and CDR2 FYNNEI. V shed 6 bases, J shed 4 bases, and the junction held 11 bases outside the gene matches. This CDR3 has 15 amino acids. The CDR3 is CASSGSRGLGYEQYF. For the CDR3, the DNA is TGTGCCAGCAGCGGTTCCAGGGGGCTAGGGTACGAGCAGTACTTC.

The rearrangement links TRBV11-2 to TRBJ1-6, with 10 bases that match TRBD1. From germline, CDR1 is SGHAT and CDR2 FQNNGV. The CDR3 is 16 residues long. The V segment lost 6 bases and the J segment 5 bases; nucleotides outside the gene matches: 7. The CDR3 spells CASRWDRGMDNSPLHF. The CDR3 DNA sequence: TGTGCCAGCAGATGGGACAGGGGAATGGATAATTCACCCCTCCACTTT.

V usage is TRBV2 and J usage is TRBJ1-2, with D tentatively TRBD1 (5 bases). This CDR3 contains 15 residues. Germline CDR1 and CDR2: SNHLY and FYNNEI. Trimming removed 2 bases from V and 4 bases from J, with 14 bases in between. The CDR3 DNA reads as TGTGCCAGCAGTGAATGGGGCGGACGGATCTATGGCTACACCTTC. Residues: CASSEWGGRIYGYTF.

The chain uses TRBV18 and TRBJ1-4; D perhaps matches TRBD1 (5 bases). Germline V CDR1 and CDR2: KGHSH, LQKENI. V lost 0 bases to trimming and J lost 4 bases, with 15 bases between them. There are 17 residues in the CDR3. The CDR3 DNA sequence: TGTGCCAGCTCACCACCGAGAAGCGGGACGGGTAATGAAAAACTGTTTTTT. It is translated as CASSPPRSGTGNEKLFF.

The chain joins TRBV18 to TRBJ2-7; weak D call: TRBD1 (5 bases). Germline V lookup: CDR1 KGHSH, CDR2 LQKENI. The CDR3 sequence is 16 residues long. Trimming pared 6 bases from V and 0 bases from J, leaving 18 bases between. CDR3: CASSQVTDSYSYEQYF. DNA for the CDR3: TGTGCCAGCTCCCAAGTAACTGACAGCTACTCCTACGAGCAGTACTTC.

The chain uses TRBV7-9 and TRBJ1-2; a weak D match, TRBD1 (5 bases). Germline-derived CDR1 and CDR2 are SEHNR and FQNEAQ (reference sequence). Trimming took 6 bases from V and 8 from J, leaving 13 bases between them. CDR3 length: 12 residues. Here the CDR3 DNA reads TGTGCCAGCAGTATAGGGGCGGCCGGCTACACCTTC. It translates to CASSIGAAGYTF. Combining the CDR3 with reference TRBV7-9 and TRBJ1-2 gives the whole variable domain DTGVSQNPRHKITKRGQNVTFRCDPISEHNRLYWYRQTLGQGPEFLTYFQNEAQLEKSRLLSDRFSAERPKGSFSTLEIQRTEQGDSAMYLCASSIGAAGYTFGSGTRLTVV.

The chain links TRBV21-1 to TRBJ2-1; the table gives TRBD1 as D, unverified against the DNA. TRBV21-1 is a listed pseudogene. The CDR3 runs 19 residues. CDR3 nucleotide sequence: TGTGCCAGCAGCACCTGGACAGGGACAGGATCCCCCCTGGTTGTTGAGCAGTTCTTC. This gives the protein CASSTWTGTGSPLVVEQFF.

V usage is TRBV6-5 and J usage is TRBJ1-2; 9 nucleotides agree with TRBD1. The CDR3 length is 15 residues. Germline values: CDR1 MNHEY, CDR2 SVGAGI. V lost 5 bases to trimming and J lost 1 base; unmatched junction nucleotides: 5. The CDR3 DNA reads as TGTGCCAGCAGTAGACCGACAGGGGGTAACTATGGCTACACCTTC. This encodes CASSRPTGGNYGYTF.

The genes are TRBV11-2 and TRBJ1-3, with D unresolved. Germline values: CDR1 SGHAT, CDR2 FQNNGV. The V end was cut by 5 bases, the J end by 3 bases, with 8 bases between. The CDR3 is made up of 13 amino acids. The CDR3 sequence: CASSPGIGNTIYF. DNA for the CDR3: TGTGCCAGCAGCCCCGGGATTGGAAACACCATATATTTT. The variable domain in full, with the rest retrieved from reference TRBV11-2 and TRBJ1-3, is EAGVAQSPRYKIIEKRQSVAFWCNPISGHATLYWYQQILGQGPKLLIQFQNNGVVDDSQLPKDRFSAERLKGVDSTLKIQPAKLEDSAVYLCASSPGIGNTIYFGEGSWLTVV.

The CDR3 sequence is CASSLSGLRGETQYF. DNA for the CDR3: TGTGCCAGCAGCTTATCCGGATTAAGAGGAGAGACCCAGTACTTC. V gene TRBV11-3 combines with J gene TRBJ2-5; D gene ambiguous. V lost 2 bases and J 4 bases, leaving 14 bases between the germline ends. The CDR3 totals 15 residues. Germline V CDR1 and CDR2: SGHNT, YENEEA.

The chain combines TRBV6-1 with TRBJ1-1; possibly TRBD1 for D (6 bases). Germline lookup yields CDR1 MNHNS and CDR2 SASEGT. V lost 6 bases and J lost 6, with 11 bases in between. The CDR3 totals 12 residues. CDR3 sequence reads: CASSPNRAEAFF. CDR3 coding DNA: TGTGCCAGCAGCCCGAACAGGGCTGAAGCTTTCTTT.

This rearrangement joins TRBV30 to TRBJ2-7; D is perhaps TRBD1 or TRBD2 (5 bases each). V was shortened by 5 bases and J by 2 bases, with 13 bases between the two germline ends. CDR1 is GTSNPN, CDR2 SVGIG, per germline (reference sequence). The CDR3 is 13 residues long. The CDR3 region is CAWGTPGPYEQYF. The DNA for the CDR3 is TGTGCCTGGGGAACACCGGGACCCTACGAGCAGTACTTC.

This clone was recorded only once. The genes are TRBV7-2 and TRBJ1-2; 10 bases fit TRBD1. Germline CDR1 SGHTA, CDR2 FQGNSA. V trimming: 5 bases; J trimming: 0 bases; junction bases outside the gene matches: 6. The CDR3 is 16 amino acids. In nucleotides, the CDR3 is TGTGCCAGCAGCATAAGGACAGGGGGAGCTAACTATGGCTACACCTTC. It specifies CASSIRTGGANYGYTF.

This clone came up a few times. The CDR3 sequence is CASSVQGDDTEAFF. Here the CDR3 DNA reads TGTGCCAGCAGCGTTCAGGGGGACGACACTGAAGCTTTCTTT. The rearrangement uses TRBV9 and TRBJ1-1; 7 positions agree with TRBD1. Trimming took 2 bases from V and 3 from J; bases not matched to a gene: 4. The CDR3 spans 14 residues. Germline V gene lookup returns CDR1 SGDLS and CDR2 YYNGEE.

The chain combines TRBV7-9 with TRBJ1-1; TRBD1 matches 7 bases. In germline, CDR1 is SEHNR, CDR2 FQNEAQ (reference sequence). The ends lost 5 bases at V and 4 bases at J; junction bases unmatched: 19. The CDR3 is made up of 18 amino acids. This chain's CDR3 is CASSPTGSGNRSCTEAFF. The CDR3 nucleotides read TGTGCCAGCAGCCCGACAGGGTCAGGAAATCGGTCTTGCACTGAAGCTTTCTTT.

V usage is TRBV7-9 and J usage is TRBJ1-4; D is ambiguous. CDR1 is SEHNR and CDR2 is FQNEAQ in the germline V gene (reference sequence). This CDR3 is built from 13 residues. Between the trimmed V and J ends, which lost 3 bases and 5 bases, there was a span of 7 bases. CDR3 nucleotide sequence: TGTGCCAGCAGCTTGGCGGGAAATGAAAAACTGTTTTTT. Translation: CASSLAGNEKLFF.

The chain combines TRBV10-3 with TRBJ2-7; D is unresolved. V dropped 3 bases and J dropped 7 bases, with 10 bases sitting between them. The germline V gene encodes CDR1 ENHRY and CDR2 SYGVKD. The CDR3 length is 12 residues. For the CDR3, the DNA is TGTGCCATCAGTGATTTATATAGAGAGCAGTACTTC. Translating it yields CAISDLYREQYF.

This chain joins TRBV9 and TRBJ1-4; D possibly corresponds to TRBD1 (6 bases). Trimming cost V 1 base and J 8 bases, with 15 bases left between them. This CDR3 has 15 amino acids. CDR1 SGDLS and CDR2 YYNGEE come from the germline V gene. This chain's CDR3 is CASSVMGQGTEKLFF. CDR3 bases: TGTGCCAGCAGCGTAATGGGGCAGGGGACGGAAAAACTGTTTTTT.